The 30 T cell receptor beta chains presented below share a single source sample, sequenced in a study of T cell changes during pregnancy in multiple sclerosis. Produced via immunoSEQ multiplex PCR; TCRdb's table is partial and in-frame only. The table has 33,000 or so clones, 90% to 95% seen once. The starting material was CD4+ T cells from peripheral blood mononuclear cells, obtained in the third trimester of pregnancy. The receptors here all came from a female donor in good health, enrolled as a control in a pregnancy study.

The chain carries TRBV13 and TRBJ1-1; unclear D gene. Germline CDR1 is PRHDT and CDR2 is FYEKMQ (reference sequence). V was trimmed by 0 bases and J by 9 bases, leaving 11 bases between them. The CDR3 has 13 amino acids. The chain's CDR3 is CASSLGRGRKAFF. The CDR3 DNA is TGTGCCAGCAGCTTAGGCCGCGGGAGAAAAGCTTTCTTT.

V and J are TRBV2 and TRBJ1-4, with TRBD1 matching 7 bases. J lost 4 bases, V lost 9 bases, and 2 bases had no gene match. Germline V gene sequence: CDR1 SNHLY, CDR2 FYNNEI. CDR3 size: 12 residues. CDR3 residues: CARGQLNEKLFF. In DNA form, the CDR3 reads TGTGCCAGGGGACAGCTTAATGAAAAACTGTTTTTT.

For the CDR3, the DNA is TGTGCCAGAACCGACAGGGGGAGTAAAAATGAGCAGTTCTTC. Translated, it gives CARTDRGSKNEQFF. The V gene is TRBV5-3, the J gene TRBJ2-1, with 9 bases matching TRBD1. TRBV5-3 is marked as an open reading frame, function uncertain. Trimming at V came to 6 bases and at J to 7 bases, leaving 8 bases not matched to a gene. The CDR3 sequence is 14 residues long.

This chain joins TRBV27 and TRBJ2-7; D uncertain. Between the trimmed V and J ends, which lost 4 bases and 0 bases, there was a span of 13 bases. The germline gives CDR1 MNHEY, CDR2 SMNVEV (reference sequence). The CDR3 runs 15 residues. The CDR3 DNA sequence: TGTGCCAGCAGTTCTGAGTACCTGAGCTCCTACGAGCAGTACTTC. It codes for CASSSEYLSSYEQYF.

The chain employs TRBV19 and TRBJ1-3; D gene unclear. CDR1 and CDR2 from the germline V gene are LNHDA and SQIVND (reference sequence). This CDR3 is 11 amino acids long. V was clipped by 8 bases and J by 4 bases, with 6 bases between them. The CDR3 DNA reads as TGTGCCAGTGGCCTCGGAAACACCATATATTTT. The encoded protein is CASGLGNTIYF.

The chain is built from TRBV7-3 and TRBJ1-1; D might be TRBD1 (6 bases). Looked up from germline, CDR1 is SGHTA and CDR2 is FQGTGA. CDR3 length equals 17 residues. The V gene lost 5 bases and the J gene lost 0 bases, with 19 bases spanning the gap. The CDR3, as DNA: TGTGCCAGCAGCCAGCGGGGGGGGCCAAGGATGAACACTGAAGCTTTCTTT. Protein sequence: CASSQRGGPRMNTEAFF.

In its sample, this clone was seen once. The chain recombines TRBV7-2 with TRBJ2-5; 11 bases align to TRBD1. Germline lookup yields CDR1 SGHTA and CDR2 FQGNSA. V lost 5 bases to trimming and J lost 6 bases; unmatched junction nucleotides: 11. This CDR3 region has 16 residues. The CDR3 loop reads CASSLEGTGGRKTQYF. CDR3 sequence (DNA): TGTGCCAGCAGCCTAGAGGGGACAGGGGGGAGGAAGACCCAGTACTTC. Complete variable domain (other parts from reference TRBV7-2 and TRBJ2-5): GAGVSQSPSNKVTEKGKDVELRCDPISGHTALYWYRQSLGQGLEFLIYFQGNSAPDKSGLPSDRFSAERTGGSVSTLTIQRTQQEDSAVYLCASSLEGTGGRKTQYFGPGTRLLVL.

The chain uses TRBV10-3 and TRBJ1-2; D unclear. This CDR3 has 13 amino acids. The ends were cut back, 6 bases at V and 5 bases at J, with 13 bases in the middle. Germline V lookup: CDR1 ENHRY, CDR2 SYGVKD. The CDR3 reads CAIRRGIQYGYTF. In DNA, the CDR3 is TGTGCCATCAGGAGAGGGATACAGTATGGCTACACCTTC.

This clone was detected only once. The CDR3 nucleotides read TGTGCCATCAGTATGGGACAGGGGAATAGTGAGCAGTTCTTC. It is translated as CAISMGQGNSEQFF. The chain carries TRBV10-3 and TRBJ2-1; 10 nucleotides match TRBD1. This CDR3 region has 14 residues. Germline V gives CDR1 ENHRY, CDR2 SYGVKD. Trimming at V came to 5 bases and at J to 9 bases, leaving 7 bases not matched to a gene.

The chain has TRBV5-4 and TRBJ1-1; TRBD1 might be the D (6 bases). Germline CDR1 reads SGHNT; CDR2 reads YYREEE (reference sequence). CDR3 size: 17 residues. Trimming pared 4 bases from V and 3 bases from J, leaving 22 bases between. The CDR3 loop reads CASSPNQGGGKYTEAFF. CDR3 sequence (DNA): TGTGCCAGCAGCCCCAACCAAGGGGGAGGGAAGTACACTGAAGCTTTCTTT.

The rearrangement links TRBV6-5 to TRBJ2-7; possible D gene TRBD1, 6 bases. CDR1 MNHEY and CDR2 SVGAGI come from the germline V gene. The CDR3 loop spans 14 amino acids. V lost 7 bases to trimming and J lost 5 bases, with 18 bases between them. CDR3 region: CASTTLGQSNEQYF. CDR3 nucleotide sequence: TGTGCCAGCACCACCCTGGGACAATCGAACGAGCAGTACTTC.

The chain couples TRBV4-1 to TRBJ2-3; D unclear. The CDR3 has 13 residues. V was cut by 1 base and J by 7 bases, with 9 bases left in between. Germline V gene sequence: CDR1 MGHRA, CDR2 YSYEKL. CDR3 DNA sequence: TGCGCCAGCAGCCAAGCTTTTAGTAATACGCAGTATTTT. This translates into CASSQAFSNTQYF.

This chain joins TRBV4-3 and TRBJ1-2; TRBD1 matches 11 bases. This CDR3 has 17 amino acids. Losses at the gene ends were 4 bases for V and 1 base for J; bases not matched to a gene: 8. The germline CDR1 and CDR2 sequences are LGHNA and YSLEER. Here the CDR3 DNA reads TGCGCCAGCAGCCGCCAGGGACAGGGGGGGGTTAACTATGGCTACACCTTC. It yields the protein CASSRQGQGGVNYGYTF.

The chain combines TRBV2 with TRBJ1-2; D might be TRBD1 (5 bases). Per germline, CDR1 SNHLY and CDR2 FYNNEI. V lost 1 base and J 7 bases, leaving 13 bases between the germline ends. This CDR3 contains 14 residues. The CDR3 nucleotides read TGTGCCAGCAGTGAAGAAGTAGGGGCTCGTGGCTACACCTTC. It is translated as CASSEEVGARGYTF.

As concerns this clone: The junction shows a germline mismatch at one end, possibly a read error. The chain uses TRBV28 and TRBJ1-5; D perhaps matches TRBD1 (5 bases). The CDR3 consists of 14 residues. Per the germline V gene, CDR1 is MDHEN and CDR2 is SYDVKM. CDR3 nucleotide sequence: TGTACCAGCTGTCGCCAGGGCGGATATCAGCCCCAGCATTTT. This encodes CTSCRQGGYQPQHF.

This chain links TRBV7-2 with TRBJ1-1, with TRBD1 identical over 10 bases. V trimming: 1 base; J trimming: 5 bases; junction bases outside the gene matches: 4. Per the germline V gene, CDR1 is SGHTA and CDR2 is FQGNSA. The CDR3 loop spans 15 amino acids. This chain's CDR3 is CASSLGTGGQTEAFF. CDR3 nucleotides: TGTGCCAGCAGCTTAGGGACAGGGGGACAGACTGAAGCTTTCTTT.

The J gene is TRBJ2-7, the V gene TRBV18; possible D gene TRBD1, 6 bases. This CDR3 region has 15 residues. The germline CDR1 and CDR2 sequences are KGHSH and LQKENI. The V gene lost 3 bases and the J gene lost 4 bases, with 16 bases spanning the gap. This CDR3 is CASSPRTVPTYEQYF. The CDR3 DNA reads TGTGCCAGCTCACCTCGGACAGTTCCAACTTACGAGCAGTACTTC.

This chain connects TRBV19 to TRBJ1-2; D is uncertain. CDR3 length: 13 amino acids. The germline V gene has CDR1 LNHDA and CDR2 SQIVND (reference sequence). The V end lost 6 bases, the J end lost 9 bases, and 17 bases lay between the germline ends. The CDR3 DNA reads as TGTGCCAGTAGGCACGGTGGGGAGGAAAGCTACACCTTC. Residues: CASRHGGEESYTF.

The count of this clone is one. The rearrangement uses TRBV6-6 and TRBJ2-5; D possibly corresponds to TRBD1 (5 bases). This CDR3 has 14 residues. Germline V lookup: CDR1 MNHNY, CDR2 SVGAGI (reference sequence). V lost 2 bases to trimming and J lost 2 bases, with 9 bases between them. The CDR3 is CASSYGAVQETQYF. Written as DNA, the CDR3 is TGTGCCAGCAGTTACGGGGCAGTGCAAGAGACCCAGTACTTC.

The CDR3 nucleotides read TGTGCCAGCAGCGTCGCCGGGACAGGGTGGGATACGCAGTATTTT. This translates into CASSVAGTGWDTQYF. V is TRBV9 and J is TRBJ2-3; 9 nucleotides align to TRBD1. Unmatched junction bases numbered 7, after V lost 2 bases and J lost 6 bases. This CDR3 comprises 15 residues. Germline V CDR1 and CDR2: SGDLS, YYNGEE.

This sequence joins TRBV19 and TRBJ1-5; possible D gene TRBD1, 5 bases. Germline CDR1 reads LNHDA; CDR2 reads SQIVND (reference sequence). V was trimmed by 3 bases and J by 6 bases, leaving 12 bases between them. The CDR3 contains 14 residues. The CDR3 DNA sequence: TGTGCCAGTAGTATCGCAGGGAATAGTCAGCCCCAGCATTTT. As protein: CASSIAGNSQPQHF.

J is TRBJ2-3 and V is TRBV2; TRBD1 matches at 7 bases. CDR3 size: 14 residues. Per germline, CDR1 SNHLY and CDR2 FYNNEI. J was trimmed by 1 base and V by 8 bases; bases with no gene match: 6. The CDR3 nucleotides are TGTGCCAGCCGGACAGGAGGTGGCACAGATACGCAGTATTTT. It specifies CASRTGGGTDTQYF.

Here the CDR3 DNA reads TGTGCCCACAGGGCGAGGGGACGCTACAATGAGCAGTTCTTC. Translation: CAHRARGRYNEQFF. V gene TRBV30 combines with J gene TRBJ2-1; D is perhaps TRBD1 (6 bases). This CDR3 spans 14 amino acids. CDR1 GTSNPN and CDR2 SVGIG come from the germline V gene (reference sequence). Trimming removed 8 bases at V and 3 bases at J, with 17 bases between.

The chain is built from TRBV4-3 and TRBJ1-2; TRBD1 matches at 8 bases. In germline, CDR1 is LGHNA, CDR2 YSLEER. The V segment lost 0 bases and the J segment 7 bases; nucleotides outside the gene matches: 7. The length of the CDR3 is 15 residues. Here the CDR3 reads CASSQELPGGLGYTF. CDR3 in DNA: TGCGCCAGCAGCCAAGAATTGCCAGGGGGCCTTGGCTACACCTTC.

The V and J genes are TRBV2 and TRBJ1-5, with D possibly being TRBD1 (5 bases). Trimming took off 2 bases at V and 7 bases at J, with 12 bases between the two ends. Germline V CDR1 and CDR2: SNHLY, FYNNEI. The CDR3 has 14 amino acids. CDR3 nucleotide sequence: TGTGCCAGCAGTGAACAGGGAATCTCGCAGCCCCAGCATTTT. This codes for CASSEQGISQPQHF.

The chain employs TRBV6-5 and TRBJ1-6; 7 bases fit TRBD1. Trimming cost V 2 bases and J 7 bases; bases outside gene matches: 5. The CDR3 has 15 amino acids. Germline V gene data show CDR1 as MNHEY and CDR2 as SVGAGI. The CDR3 reads CASSYIAGGNSPLHF. The DNA of the CDR3 is TGTGCCAGCAGTTACATCGCAGGGGGAAATTCACCCCTCCACTTT.

The V and J genes are TRBV28 and TRBJ1-2; D is undetermined. The CDR3 has 12 amino acids. The ends were cut back, 7 bases at V and 5 bases at J, with 11 bases in the middle. Germline V lookup: CDR1 MDHEN, CDR2 SYDVKM. The DNA for the CDR3 is TGTGCCAGCACCTCCGGGAGGTATGGCTACACCTTC. The encoded protein is CASTSGRYGYTF.

This clone was found once. The genes are TRBV30 and TRBJ2-2, with TRBD2 matching 11 bases. Per germline, CDR1 GTSNPN and CDR2 SVGIG (reference sequence). The CDR3 runs to 15 residues. After removal of 8 bases from V and 2 bases from J, the junction contained 7 bases not matched to a gene. In nucleotides, the CDR3 is TGTGCCCAAAAGGGACTAGCGGTTAACACCGGGGAGCTGTTTTTT. The encoded protein is CAQKGLAVNTGELFF.

Here the CDR3 reads CASSFPMTGANQPQHF. The DNA for the CDR3 is TGTGCCAGCAGTTTCCCCATGACAGGGGCCAATCAGCCCCAGCATTTT. The rearrangement joins TRBV6-6 to TRBJ1-5; 8 bases are shared with TRBD1. The V segment lost 4 bases and the J segment 3 bases; nucleotides outside the gene matches: 8. The length of the CDR3 is 16 residues. Germline V gives CDR1 MNHNY, CDR2 SVGAGI (reference sequence).

A few counts support this clone. The chain couples TRBV27 to TRBJ1-1, with 7 bases identical to TRBD1. Germline V CDR1 and CDR2: MNHEY, SMNVEV (reference sequence). The CDR3 runs to 16 residues. V gave up 10 bases and J gave up 0 bases; unmatched junction bases: 14. The CDR3 region has the DNA TGTGCCACCGCGTTCAGGGGACAGATTCTGAACACTGAAGCTTTCTTT. Translation: CATAFRGQILNTEAFF.